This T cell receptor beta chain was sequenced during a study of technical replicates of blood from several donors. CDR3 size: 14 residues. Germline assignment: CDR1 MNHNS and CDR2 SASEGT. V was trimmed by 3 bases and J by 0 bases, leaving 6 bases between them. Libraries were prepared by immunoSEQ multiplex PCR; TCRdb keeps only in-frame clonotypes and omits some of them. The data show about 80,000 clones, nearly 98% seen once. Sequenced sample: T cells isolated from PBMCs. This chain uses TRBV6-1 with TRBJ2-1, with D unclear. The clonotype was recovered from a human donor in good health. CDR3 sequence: CASSEESSYNEQFF. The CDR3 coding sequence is TGTGCCAGCAGTGAGGAGAGCTCCTACAATGAGCAGTTCTTC.